There are a few counts of the clone carrying this TCR beta chain. The germline gives CDR1 SGHDT, CDR2 YYEEEE. This CDR3 comprises 15 residues. The V gene lost 4 bases and the J gene lost 2 bases, with 15 bases spanning the gap. The data were obtained in a study of T cell changes during pregnancy in multiple sclerosis. Repertoires were generated with immunoSEQ multiplex PCR, while TCRdb's copy carries only in-frame clones and drops some. This table has approximately 100,000 clones, approximately 90% appearing once. The source material was peripheral blood, sampled after pregnancy. This chain connects TRBV5-6 to TRBJ2-5; TRBD2 might be the D (5 bases). The receptor was derived from a female donor with multiple sclerosis, enrolled in a pregnancy study. The CDR3 loop reads CASSGDAGGQETQYF. The CDR3 DNA reads TGTGCCAGCAGCGGGGATGCCGGAGGACAAGAGACCCAGTACTTC. The variable domain in full, with the rest retrieved from reference TRBV5-6 and TRBJ2-5, is DAGVTQSPTHLIKTRGQQVTLRCSPKSGHDTVSWYQQALGQGPQFIFQYYEEEERQRGNFPDRFSGHQFPNYSSELNVNALLLGDSALYLCASSGDAGGQETQYFGPGTRLLVL.